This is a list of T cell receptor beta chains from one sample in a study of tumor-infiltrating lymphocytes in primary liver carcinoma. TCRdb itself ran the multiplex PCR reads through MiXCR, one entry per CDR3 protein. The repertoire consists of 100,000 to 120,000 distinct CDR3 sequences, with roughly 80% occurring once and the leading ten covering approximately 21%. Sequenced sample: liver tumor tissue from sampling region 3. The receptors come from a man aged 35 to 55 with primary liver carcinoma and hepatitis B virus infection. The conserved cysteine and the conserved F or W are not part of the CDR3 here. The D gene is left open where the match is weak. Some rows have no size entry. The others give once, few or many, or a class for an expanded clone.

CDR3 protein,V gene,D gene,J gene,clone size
ASSVGVTSRLQETQY,TRBV11-2,NA,TRBJ2-5,NA
ASSEQGMRAF,TRBV12-3/TRBV12-4,NA,TRBJ1-1,NA
ASRSGHTPSIDMQY,TRBV12-3/TRBV12-4,NA,TRBJ2-3,once
ASNQGTTEAF,TRBV4-3,NA,TRBJ1-1,NA
ASRRRGGADTQY,TRBV5-4,NA,TRBJ2-3,once
TSSMLQGLNTGELF,TRBV5-1,NA,TRBJ2-2,NA
ASSSWDSGRNSRLH,TRBV4-3,TRBD1,TRBJ1-6,NA
ASSSNSAGVETQY,TRBV5-6,TRBD2,TRBJ2-5,NA
ASTRPISETACEQY,TRBV5-4,NA,TRBJ2-7,NA
TSSLDVGTYNGQF,TRBV11-2,NA,TRBJ2-1,NA
VSSQDTRTADAEY,TRBV4-3,NA,TRBJ2-7,NA
VSSLADLGEQH,TRBV12-3/TRBV12-4,NA,TRBJ2-7,NA
ASSSLLVNYEQY,TRBV6-2/TRBV6-3,NA,TRBJ2-7,NA
ASDLASASTDTQY,TRBV5-1,NA,TRBJ2-3,NA
ACSFGGTVSTGELL,TRBV12-3/TRBV12-4,NA,TRBJ2-2,NA
TSSPVHPGGTQY,TRBV6-5,TRBD2,TRBJ2-5,NA
ASSLVGGARTEAL,TRBV5-1,NA,TRBJ1-1,NA
SVVGLPGYT,TRBV29-1,NA,TRBJ1-2,NA
VSSLGGRPETQY,TRBV28,NA,TRBJ2-5,NA
ASLSQDEQF,TRBV6-6,NA,TRBJ2-1,NA
ARSAGTRTSQY,TRBV6-2/TRBV6-3,TRBD2,TRBJ2-3,NA
ASSQEGYRNTIY,TRBV4-3,NA,TRBJ1-3,medium-sized
ASSYSYSSYDQY,TRBV6-2/TRBV6-3,NA,TRBJ2-7,few
ASILGPTGSRELF,TRBV11-2,NA,TRBJ2-2,NA
SVDRGIGVKLF,TRBV29-1,NA,TRBJ1-4,NA
ATQRPRSEANVLT,TRBV11-2,NA,TRBJ2-6,few
ANTIIWTRIVTEAF,TRBV6-2/TRBV6-3,NA,TRBJ1-1,NA
ASSQDKALAMAQY,TRBV4-1,NA,TRBJ2-7,medium-sized
AITTSAVARNIQY,TRBV11-2,NA,TRBJ2-4,NA
ASSIPEETQY,TRBV6-5,NA,TRBJ2-5,NA
ASNRTPRGLFGETQC,TRBV6-2/TRBV6-3,TRBD1,TRBJ2-5,NA
VSSFGTSGSPLETQY,TRBV11-3,TRBD2,TRBJ2-5,NA
SVEGGAGDTDTQY,TRBV29-1,NA,TRBJ2-3,NA
TSSPKTGYPPRELF,TRBV4-3,TRBD1,TRBJ2-2,NA
ASGLAGGQETQY,TRBV12-3/TRBV12-4,TRBD2,TRBJ2-5,many